This T cell receptor (beta chain) was sequenced in a study of blood T cell repertoires in COVID-19. About the research overall: The United States, Italy and Spain were the sources of the acute and convalescent COVID-19 samples.

Using immunoSEQ multiplex PCR, the repertoire was profiled, and TCRdb retains in-frame clones only, with some absent. Found here are roughly 220,000 clones, 82% of them singletons; the top ten hold 15%. The CDR3 extends over 12 amino acids. Germline V lookup: CDR1 SGHTA, CDR2 FQGNSA. Trimming pared 6 bases from V and 6 bases from J, leaving 12 bases between. Participants came from some 26 US areas, aged roughly 18 to 89 years. Cohorts were determined from participant-reported clinical history. This TCR came from a man aged 35 to 55 who had recovered from COVID-19. J is TRBJ2-7 and V is TRBV7-2; TRBD1 might be the D (6 bases). The specimen was PBMCs or T cells enriched from blood (not recorded which). DNA for the CDR3: TGTGCCAGCAGTTTACAGGGAAGCGAGCAGTACTTC. This sequence encodes CASSLQGSEQYF.